This is a list of T cell receptor beta chains from one sample in a study of blood T cell repertoires in COVID-19. The data were produced by immunoSEQ multiplex PCR, yet TCRdb's version contains in-frame clones alone and is incomplete. This table holds about 120,000 clones, roughly 79% found once. The sample consisted of peripheral blood. The receptors derive from a man between 65 and 85 years old with active or convalescent COVID-19. Both conserved end residues are part of each CDR3. A D gene is named only where the DNA matches it firmly. Some rows have no size entry. The others give once, few or many, or a class for an expanded clone.

>.|TRBJ1-5|.|TRBV19
TGTGCCAGTAGTATCGGTTCCCATAGCAATCAGCCCCAGCATTTT
CASSIGSHSNQPQHF
>once|TRBJ1-1|TRBD1|TRBV5-6
TGTGCCAGCAGCCCTGACACAGGGGCAGAGAACACTGAAGCTTTCTTT
CASSPDTGAENTEAFF
>.|TRBJ1-1|.|TRBV18
TGTGCCAGCTCAGTCAATCGGGGTGAAGCTTTCTTT
CASSVNRGEAFF
>once|TRBJ2-2|.|TRBV24-1
TGTGCCACCAGTGATACGACAAAAACATCTACCGGGGAGCTGTTTTTT
CATSDTTKTSTGELFF
>.|TRBJ2-1|TRBD2|TRBV6-5
TGTGCCACCTTCGGACTAGATTGGAATGAGCAGTTCTTC
CATFGLDWNEQFF
>.|TRBJ1-3|.|TRBV28
TGTGCCAGCAGGGCTATAACAGGCCGCTCTGGAAACACCATATATTTT
CASRAITGRSGNTIYF
>.|TRBJ2-1|TRBD2|TRBV12-5
TGTGCTAGTGGTCAGGGGACTAGCGGGGCTTACAATGAGCAGTTCTTC
CASGQGTSGAYNEQFF
>.|TRBJ1-1|.|TRBV5-1
TGCGCCAGCAGCTTACAGATCATGAACACTGAAGCTTTCTTT
CASSLQIMNTEAFF
>.|TRBJ1-2|.|TRBV9
TGTGCCAGCAGCGTAGAAGGACAGAAAGTCTATGGCTACACCTTC
CASSVEGQKVYGYTF
>once|TRBJ2-1|TRBD1|TRBV6-5
TGTGCCAGCAGTTACGGCAGGGGGAGTTATGAGCAGTTCTTC
CASSYGRGSYEQFF
>.|TRBJ2-7|.|TRBV18
TGTGCCAGCTCAGCGACAGGTTCACAGTACTTC
CASSATGSQYF
>.|TRBJ1-2|.|TRBV29-1
TGCAGCGTTGAAGATCCGAGTCGCTATGGCTACACCTTC
CSVEDPSRYGYTF
>.|TRBJ1-6|TRBD1|TRBV6-1
TGTGCCAGCAGTGTGAGGGCGGGACAGGGCAGTAGTACCCTCCACTTT
CASSVRAGQGSSTLHF
>.|TRBJ1-1|.|TRBV7-2
TGTGCCAGCAGCCTCAACAGGGTTCCACCTGAAGCTTTCTTT
CASSLNRVPPEAFF
>.|TRBJ1-1|.|TRBV12-3/TRBV12-4
TGTGCCAGCAGTGACCCGGGTACTGAAGCTTTCTTT
CASSDPGTEAFF
>.|TRBJ1-1|TRBD1|TRBV6-2/TRBV6-3
TGTGCCAGCACCCCGACAGGGGGCGGGACTGAAGCTTTCTTT
CASTPTGGGTEAFF
>once|TRBJ2-7|.|TRBV20-1
TGCAGTGCTAGTCAAGCGGTGGGGTACGAGCAGTACTTC
CSASQAVGYEQYF
>.|TRBJ1-2|.|TRBV29-1
TGCAGCGCCGGGAGGGGAGCTAACTATGGCTACACCTTC
CSAGRGANYGYTF
>.|TRBJ1-5|TRBD1|TRBV19
TGTGCCAGTAGACTACAGGGGGGGCATCAGCCCCAGCATTTT
CASRLQGGHQPQHF
>once|TRBJ2-5|TRBD2|TRBV18
TGTGCCAGCTCACCACAAGCGGGGGAAGAGACCCAGTACTTC
CASSPQAGEETQYF
>.|TRBJ2-5|.|TRBV4-2
TGTGCCAGCAGCCAAGAACAGGGGGGGGAGACCCAGTACTTC
CASSQEQGGETQYF
>few|TRBJ2-5|TRBD1|TRBV5-6
TGTGCCAGCAGCCACGGGGACAGGGGAGGAGAGACCCAGTACTTC
CASSHGDRGGETQYF
>.|TRBJ1-2|.|TRBV19
TGTGCCAGTAGTATAGTCGGAGGGATTTATGGCTACACCTTC
CASSIVGGIYGYTF
>.|TRBJ2-7|.|TRBV19
TGTGCCAGTGGCCGGACGGACACCTACGAGCAGTACTTC
CASGRTDTYEQYF
>.|TRBJ2-2|TRBD2|TRBV7-8
TGTGCCAGCAGCTACACGGCGGGAGGGGTCACCGGGGAGCTGTTTTTT
CASSYTAGGVTGELFF
>.|TRBJ1-2|TRBD1|TRBV28
TGTGCCGGAAAGACAGGGGGTGATGGCTACACCTTC
CAGKTGGDGYTF
>.|TRBJ1-3|TRBD1|TRBV5-1
TGCGCCAGCAGCCAGACAGGGGCCAAAACTGGAAACACCATATATTTT
CASSQTGAKTGNTIYF
>.|TRBJ2-5|TRBD2|TRBV10-1
TGCGCCAGCAGTGAGAGAACGCGGACTAGCGGGAGATCGGAGACCCAGTACTTC
CASSERTRTSGRSETQYF
>.|TRBJ2-1|TRBD2|TRBV27
TGTGCCAGCAGGCAAGCGGGACTAGCGGGAGGGCCGACAAACAATGAGCAGTTCTTC
CASRQAGLAGGPTNNEQFF
>.|TRBJ1-4|.|TRBV20-1
TGCAGTGCTAGAGTACTGGAAAAACTGTTTTTT
CSARVLEKLFF
>.|TRBJ1-3|.|TRBV4-3
TGCGCCAGCAGCCAAGATCTTGGAGGGATGTCTGGAAACACCATATATTTT
CASSQDLGGMSGNTIYF
>.|TRBJ2-5|TRBD2|TRBV3-1/TRBV3-2
TGTGCCAGCAGCCACCTAGCGGGAGAGACCCAGTACTTC
CASSHLAGETQYF
>.|TRBJ2-2|.|TRBV5-1
TGCGCCAGCAGCTTGGACAGGCACACCGGGGAGCTGTTTTTT
CASSLDRHTGELFF
>few|TRBJ2-7|.|TRBV6-2/TRBV6-3
TGTGCCAGCAGTAGCGGACTACCCGTCTACGAGCAGTACTTC
CASSSGLPVYEQYF
>.|TRBJ2-7|TRBD1|TRBV4-1
TGCGCCAGCAGCCAACTGGTCCAGGGACAGACCTACGAGCAGTACTTC
CASSQLVQGQTYEQYF
>.|TRBJ2-1|.|TRBV15
TGTGCCACCAGCAGATCGCTAGCAGACGAGCAGTTCTTC
CATSRSLADEQFF
>once|TRBJ1-1|.|TRBV7-3
TGTGCCAGCAGCTTACCGCCGGGAGTGGACACTGAAGCTTTCTTT
CASSLPPGVDTEAFF
>.|TRBJ1-5|TRBD1|TRBV7-9
TGTGCCAGCAGCTGGGGACAGGGGACCTATCAGCCCCAGCATTTT
CASSWGQGTYQPQHF
>.|TRBJ2-5|TRBD1|TRBV24-1
TGTGCCACCGCCCCGGGACAGACGTTTCAAGAGACCCAGTACTTC
CATAPGQTFQETQYF